This T cell receptor beta chain is drawn from a study of shared clonotypes between healthy human individuals (dated by TCRdb to about 2020). A note on the overall study: A couple of women and a few men aged 18 to 49 years were included in the cohort. Each donor's leukapheresis produced roughly between roughly 0.85 and 10 billion PBMCs. The study deeply sequenced blood TCR repertoires of roughly five healthy adults to estimate repertoire size and the extent of clonotype sharing between individuals. For each donor, CD4 naive and CD4 memory were each given three plates, CD8 naive was given two plates, and CD8 memory was given one plate. To increase sequencing depth and limit assay-specific biases, TCR repertoire library preparation and sequencing were carried out by different laboratories using diverse techniques. What the work shows at the level of the full study, not this receptor alone: Estimated clonotype richness was generally larger for naive than for memory subsets. Incomplete sequencing was indicated by rarefaction of sorted-subset datasets, despite the large sequencing depth. Pairwise subsampling led to the expectation that sequencing depth would affect the degree of clonotype sharing among donors. When four donors were compared, the shared fraction of clonotypes was about 5.4% for naive CD4, 3.5% to 4% for naive CD8, 2% to 2.5% for memory CD4, and 0.4% for memory CD8. Only blood was sampled, and tissue TCR repertoires likely differ from those in blood. Because the study included a small number of donors, the genetic and exposure-history diversity represented was limited. Compared with non-shared clonotypes, clonotypes shared by all four sorted-subset donors had higher generation probabilities.

CD8 naive samples consisted of CD45RO-negative cells that were positively selected for CCR7, yielding a CD45RA+CCR7+ population without TemRA cells. Healthy HIV-negative adults with no recently reported acute infections or vaccinations were included as donors. Every donor was a Caucasian adult living in Nashville, Tennessee, USA. Blood was obtained by leukapheresis, after which PBMCs were separated by Ficoll-Histopaque density gradient centrifugation and cryopreserved in liquid nitrogen vapor phase. Purity and quantity of every magnetically sorted T cell population were checked by analytical flow cytometry. Genomic DNA was isolated from every sorted fraction and measured by UV absorbance on a Nanodrop 2000c. Using the deep immunoSEQ assay, multiplex PCR amplified TCR CDR3 regions from genomic DNA. Genomic DNA extracted from each cell subset was distributed evenly over all wells of several immunoSEQ 96-well plates, and each plate served as one replicate. For sorted subsets, approximately 210 ng genomic DNA, equal to about 30,000 T cell genomes, was loaded into each replicate PCR. Purified libraries were measured with a Qubit 3.0 fluorometer, size-checked on a Bioanalyzer 2100, and measured again with the KAPA Library Quantification kit. Every immunoSEQ 96-well plate was sequenced on a separate single-read 150-cycle Illumina NextSeq 550 flow cell. Under the source paper's analysis protocol: The immunoSEQ output contained only junctional sequences without quality scores, so filtering could not match that applied to full-length reads. Sequences were annotated with PyIR, a Python wrapper for IgBLAST v1.9, using IMGT germline references to assign V/J genes and CDR3. Reads were filtered out if the reads had weak V/J assignments (E-value above 1e-6), no CDR3, stop codons, out-of-frame junctions, or ambiguous translated residues. V3J clonotypes were defined as sequences sharing an identical inferred V gene, J gene, and CDR3 amino acid sequence. Percentage overlap between repertoires was calculated by dividing the number of shared unique clonotypes by the size of the smaller repertoire. Three approaches were used to assess repertoire richness: RTK rarefaction, the Chao1 estimator, and Recon v2.1 estimates of unobserved clonotypes. For all TCRbeta clonotypes obtained by the gDNA method from four donors, generation probabilities were computed with OLGA. TCRdb took over this immuneACCESS table, retaining in-frame rearrangements with V and J assigned. Such tables are incomplete; in checked studies, under half of the missing clones stem from an unresolved V gene, and the remainder is unexplained. Clone size and the V and J calls come from that table; the DNA yielded D and trimming. For this sample there are roughly 2.1 million clones; about 93% appear just once. Together, the top ten hold over 1.5% of the sample.

Trimming costs V 1 base and J 0 bases, and their ends lie 13 bases apart. Per the germline V gene, MGHRA is the CDR1 and YSYEKL is the CDR2. Including cysteine and phenylalanine, the CDR3 has 16 amino acids. Kept here is only the CDR3 DNA, which spans 48 bases and is read in frame from base 1. To note about this clone: Its antigen is unknown. No base quality information exists; no much larger clone differs at one position.

This sequence originates from a man younger than 35 in good health. Some clones in this sample may be carry-over from other donors' samples. This chain joins TRBV4-1 to TRBJ2-7, with an unclear D gene assignment. Source material: naive CD8+ T cells from PBMCs. The cell subset or site label of this sample denotes: CD45RA+CCR7+. The nucleotide sequence reads TGCGCCAGCAGCCAAGGAGCGCATACGACCTCCTACGAGCAGTACTTC. It specifies CASSQGAHTTSYEQYF.